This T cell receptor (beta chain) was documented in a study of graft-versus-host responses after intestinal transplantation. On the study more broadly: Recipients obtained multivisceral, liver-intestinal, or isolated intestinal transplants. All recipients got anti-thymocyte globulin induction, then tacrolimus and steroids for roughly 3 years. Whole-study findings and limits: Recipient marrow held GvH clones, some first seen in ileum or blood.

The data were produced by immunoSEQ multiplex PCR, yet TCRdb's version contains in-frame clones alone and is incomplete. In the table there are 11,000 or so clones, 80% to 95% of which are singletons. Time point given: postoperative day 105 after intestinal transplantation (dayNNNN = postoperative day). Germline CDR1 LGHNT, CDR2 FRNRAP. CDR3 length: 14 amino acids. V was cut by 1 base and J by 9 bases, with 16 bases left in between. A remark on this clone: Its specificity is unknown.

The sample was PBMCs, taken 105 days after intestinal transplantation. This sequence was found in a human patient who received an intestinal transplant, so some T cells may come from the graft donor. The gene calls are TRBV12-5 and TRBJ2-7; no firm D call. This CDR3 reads CASGLEPAFWGQYF. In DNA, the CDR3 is TGTGCTAGTGGTTTGGAGCCAGCGTTCTGGGGGCAGTACTTC.